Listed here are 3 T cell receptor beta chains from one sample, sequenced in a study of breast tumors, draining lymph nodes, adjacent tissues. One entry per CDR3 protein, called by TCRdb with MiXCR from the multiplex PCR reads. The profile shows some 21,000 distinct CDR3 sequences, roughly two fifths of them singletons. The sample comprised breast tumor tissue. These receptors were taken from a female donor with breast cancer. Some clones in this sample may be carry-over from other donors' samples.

The DNA of the CDR3 is TGTGCCACCAGGGGGGACTATGGCTACACCTTC. Translation: CATRGDYGYTF. The V gene is TRBV24-1, the J gene TRBJ1-2; weak D call: TRBD1 (5 bases). The germline gives CDR1 KGHDR, CDR2 SFDVKD. Trimming cost V 7 bases and J 3 bases, with 5 bases left between them. The CDR3 has 11 amino acids.

The CDR3 here is CSVAGTGNEQFF. The DNA of the CDR3 is TGCAGCGTTGCCGGGACGGGTAATGAGCAGTTCTTC. This chain connects TRBV29-1 to TRBJ2-1, with D tentatively TRBD1 or TRBD2 (5 bases each). Trimming pared 4 bases from V and 7 bases from J, leaving 11 bases between. The V gene's germline CDR1 is SQVTM and CDR2 ANQGSEA. This CDR3 contains 12 residues.

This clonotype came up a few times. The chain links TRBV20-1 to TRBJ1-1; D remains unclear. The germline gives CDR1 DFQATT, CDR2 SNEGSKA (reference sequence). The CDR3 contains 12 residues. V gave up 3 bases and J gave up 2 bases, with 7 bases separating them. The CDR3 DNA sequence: TGCAGTGCTAGCGGCAGTAACACTGAAGCTTTCTTT. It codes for CSASGSNTEAFF.